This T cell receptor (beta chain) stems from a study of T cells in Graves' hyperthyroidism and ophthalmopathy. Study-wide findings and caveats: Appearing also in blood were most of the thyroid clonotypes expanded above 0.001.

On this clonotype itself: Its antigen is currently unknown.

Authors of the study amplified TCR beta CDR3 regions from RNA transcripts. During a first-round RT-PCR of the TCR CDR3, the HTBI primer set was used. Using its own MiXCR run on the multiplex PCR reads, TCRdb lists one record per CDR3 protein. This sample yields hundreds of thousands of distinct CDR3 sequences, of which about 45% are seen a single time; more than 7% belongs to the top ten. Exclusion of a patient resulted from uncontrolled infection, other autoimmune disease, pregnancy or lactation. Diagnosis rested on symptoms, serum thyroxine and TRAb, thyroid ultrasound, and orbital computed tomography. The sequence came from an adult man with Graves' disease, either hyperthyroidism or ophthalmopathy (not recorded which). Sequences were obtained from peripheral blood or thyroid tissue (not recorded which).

CDR3 residues: CAISVGDQETQHF. CDR3 nucleotide sequence: TGTGCCATCAGTGTCGGGGACCAAGAGACCCAGCATTTT. V and J are TRBV10-3 and TRBJ1-5; D perhaps matches TRBD1 (5 bases). V shed 4 bases and J shed 11 bases, with 15 bases lying between them. CDR3 size: 13 residues. CDR1 and CDR2 from the germline V gene are ENHRY and SYGVKD.